This entry describes one TCR beta chain. As yet, its antigen is unknown. The sample originates from a study of cytomegalovirus exposure and HLA in healthy donors. General study findings and limits: Reports state that TCR beta sequences accurately predicted most subjects' HLA-A and HLA-B alleles. In a later analysis, parvovirus B19, influenza, CMV and Epstein-Barr virus appeared linked to several top co-occurrence clusters.

PCR used 60 Vbeta primers and 13 Jbeta primers. In the authors' methods: There were 80 million to 95 million unique TCR beta chains by a later count, and some 10 million of them were shared. The assay was immunoSEQ multiplex PCR, and TCRdb's table has in-frame clones only and misses some. V and J calls and clone size are as listed in that table; D and trimming were resolved from the DNA. Of roughly 200,000 clones in the sample, around 84% were seen once. The receptor's source is a man aged 40-50 years in good health and CMV-seropositive. Source material: PBMCs.

DNA for the CDR3: TGTGCCAGCAGTTACGAGCGGGAGTTGCACGAGCAGTACTTC. Amino acid sequence: CASSYERELHEQYF. The J gene is TRBJ2-7, the V gene TRBV2; TRBD2 matches at 8 bases. CDR1 and CDR2 (germline): SNHLY, FYNNEI. This CDR3 is 14 amino acids long. Unmatched junction bases numbered 8, after V lost 5 bases and J lost 5 bases.